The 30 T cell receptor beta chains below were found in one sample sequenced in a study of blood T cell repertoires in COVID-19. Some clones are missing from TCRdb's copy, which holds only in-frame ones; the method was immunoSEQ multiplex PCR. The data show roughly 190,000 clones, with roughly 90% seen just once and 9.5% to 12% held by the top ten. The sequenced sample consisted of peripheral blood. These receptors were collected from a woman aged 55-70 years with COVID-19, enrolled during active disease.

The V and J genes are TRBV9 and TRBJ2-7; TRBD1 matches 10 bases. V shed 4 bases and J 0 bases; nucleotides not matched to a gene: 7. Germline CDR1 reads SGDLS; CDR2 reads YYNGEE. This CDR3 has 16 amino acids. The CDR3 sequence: CASSPIGQGGSYEQYF. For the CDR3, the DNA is TGTGCCAGCAGCCCAATAGGACAGGGGGGCTCCTACGAGCAGTACTTC.

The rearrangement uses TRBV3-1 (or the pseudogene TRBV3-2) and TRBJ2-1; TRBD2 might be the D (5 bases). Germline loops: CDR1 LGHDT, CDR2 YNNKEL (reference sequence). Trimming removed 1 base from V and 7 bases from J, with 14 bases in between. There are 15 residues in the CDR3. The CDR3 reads CASSQGVQRSNEQFF. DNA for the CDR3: TGTGCCAGCAGCCAAGGAGTACAGCGGTCGAATGAGCAGTTCTTC.

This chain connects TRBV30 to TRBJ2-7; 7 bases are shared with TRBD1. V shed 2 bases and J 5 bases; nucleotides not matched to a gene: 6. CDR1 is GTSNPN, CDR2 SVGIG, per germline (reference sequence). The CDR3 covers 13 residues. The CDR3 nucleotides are TGTGCCTGGAGTCCCGACAGGGACCACGAGCAGTACTTC. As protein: CAWSPDRDHEQYF.

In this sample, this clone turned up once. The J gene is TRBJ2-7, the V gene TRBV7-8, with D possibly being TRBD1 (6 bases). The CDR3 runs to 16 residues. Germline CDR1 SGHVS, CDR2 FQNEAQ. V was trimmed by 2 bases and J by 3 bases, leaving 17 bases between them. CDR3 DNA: TGTGCCAGCAGCTTATGGCTGCCAGGGGTGGTCTACGAGCAGTACTTC. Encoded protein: CASSLWLPGVVYEQYF. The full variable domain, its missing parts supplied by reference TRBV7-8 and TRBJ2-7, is GAGVSQSPRYKVAKRGQDVALRCDPISGHVSLFWYQQALGQGPEFLTYFQNEAQLDKSGLPSDRFFAERPEGSVSTLKIQRTQQEDSAVYLCASSLWLPGVVYEQYFGPGTRLTVT.

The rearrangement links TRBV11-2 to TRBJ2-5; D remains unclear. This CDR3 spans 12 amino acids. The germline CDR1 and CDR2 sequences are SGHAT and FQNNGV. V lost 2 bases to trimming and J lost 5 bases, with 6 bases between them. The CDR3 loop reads CASSLLSETQYF. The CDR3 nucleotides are TGTGCCAGCAGCTTACTGTCGGAGACCCAGTACTTC.

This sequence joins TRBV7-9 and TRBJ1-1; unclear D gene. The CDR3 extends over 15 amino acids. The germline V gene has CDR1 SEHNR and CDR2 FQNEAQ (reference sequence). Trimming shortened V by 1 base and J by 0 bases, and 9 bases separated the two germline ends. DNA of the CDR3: TGTGCCAGCAGCTTAGGGTTCGGGGTGAACACTGAAGCTTTCTTT. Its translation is CASSLGFGVNTEAFF.

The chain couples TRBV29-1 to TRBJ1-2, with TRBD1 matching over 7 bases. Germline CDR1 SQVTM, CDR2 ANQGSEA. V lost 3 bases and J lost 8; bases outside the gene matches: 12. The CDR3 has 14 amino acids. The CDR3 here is CSVDRGQRVGGYTF. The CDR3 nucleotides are TGCAGCGTTGACCGGGGACAGAGGGTAGGAGGCTACACCTTC.

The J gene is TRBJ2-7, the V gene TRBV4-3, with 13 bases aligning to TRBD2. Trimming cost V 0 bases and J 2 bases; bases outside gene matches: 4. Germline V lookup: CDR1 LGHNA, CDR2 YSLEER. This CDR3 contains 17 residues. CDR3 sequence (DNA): TGCGCCAGCAGCCAAGATCGGACTAGCGGGAGCACCTACGAGCAGTACTTC. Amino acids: CASSQDRTSGSTYEQYF.

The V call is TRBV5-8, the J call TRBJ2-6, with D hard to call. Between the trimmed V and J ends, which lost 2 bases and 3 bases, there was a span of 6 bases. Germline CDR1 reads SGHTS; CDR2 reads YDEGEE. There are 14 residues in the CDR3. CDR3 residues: CASSFRVGANVLTF. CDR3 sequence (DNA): TGTGCCAGCAGCTTTCGGGTTGGGGCCAACGTCCTGACTTTC.

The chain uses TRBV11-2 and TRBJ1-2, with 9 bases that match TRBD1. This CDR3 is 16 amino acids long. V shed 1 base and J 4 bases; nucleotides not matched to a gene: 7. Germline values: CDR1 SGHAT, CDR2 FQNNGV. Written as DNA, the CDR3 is TGTGCCAGCAGCTTAGGGTACAGGGGGCCAAGCTATGGCTACACCTTC. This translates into CASSLGYRGPSYGYTF.

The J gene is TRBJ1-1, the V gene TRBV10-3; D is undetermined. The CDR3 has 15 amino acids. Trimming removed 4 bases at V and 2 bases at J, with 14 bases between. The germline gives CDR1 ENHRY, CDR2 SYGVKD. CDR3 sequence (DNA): TGTGCCATCAGTGGTTTCGTGGGCCCCAACACTGAAGCTTTCTTT. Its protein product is CAISGFVGPNTEAFF.

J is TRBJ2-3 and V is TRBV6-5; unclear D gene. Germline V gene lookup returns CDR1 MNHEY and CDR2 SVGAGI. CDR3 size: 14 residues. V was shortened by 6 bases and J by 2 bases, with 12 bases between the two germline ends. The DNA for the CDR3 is TGTGCCAGCAGCCCCTCCCTTTCCACAGATACGCAGTATTTT. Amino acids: CASSPSLSTDTQYF.

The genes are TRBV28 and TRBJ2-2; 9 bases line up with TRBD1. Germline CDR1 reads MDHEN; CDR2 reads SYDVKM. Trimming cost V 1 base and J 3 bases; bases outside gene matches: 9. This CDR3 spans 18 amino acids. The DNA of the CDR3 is TGTGCCAGCAGTTTATATCCATCGGGGACAGGGTACACCGGGGAGCTGTTTTTT. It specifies CASSLYPSGTGYTGELFF.

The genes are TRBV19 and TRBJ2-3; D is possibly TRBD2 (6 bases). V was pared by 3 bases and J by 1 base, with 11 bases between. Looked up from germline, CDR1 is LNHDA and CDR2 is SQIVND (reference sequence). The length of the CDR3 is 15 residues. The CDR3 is CASSISGGRTDTQYF. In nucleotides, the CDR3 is TGTGCCAGTAGTATTAGCGGAGGCCGCACAGATACGCAGTATTTT.

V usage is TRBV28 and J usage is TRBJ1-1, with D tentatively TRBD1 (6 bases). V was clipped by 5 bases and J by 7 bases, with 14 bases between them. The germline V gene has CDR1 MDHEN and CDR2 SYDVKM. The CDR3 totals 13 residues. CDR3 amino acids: CASSGTTGIEAFF. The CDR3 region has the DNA TGTGCCAGCAGTGGAACGACAGGTATTGAAGCTTTCTTT.

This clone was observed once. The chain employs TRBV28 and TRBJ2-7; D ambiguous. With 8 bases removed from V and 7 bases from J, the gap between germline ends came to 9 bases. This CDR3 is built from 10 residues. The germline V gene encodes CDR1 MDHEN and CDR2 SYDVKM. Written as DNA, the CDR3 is TGTGCCAGCGGAGACGGAGAGCAGTACTTC. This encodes CASGDGEQYF.

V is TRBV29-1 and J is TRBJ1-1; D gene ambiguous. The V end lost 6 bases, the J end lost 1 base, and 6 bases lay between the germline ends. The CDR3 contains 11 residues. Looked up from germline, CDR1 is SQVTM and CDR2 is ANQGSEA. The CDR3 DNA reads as TGCAGCGTGGAGCAGAACACTGAAGCTTTCTTT. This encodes CSVEQNTEAFF.

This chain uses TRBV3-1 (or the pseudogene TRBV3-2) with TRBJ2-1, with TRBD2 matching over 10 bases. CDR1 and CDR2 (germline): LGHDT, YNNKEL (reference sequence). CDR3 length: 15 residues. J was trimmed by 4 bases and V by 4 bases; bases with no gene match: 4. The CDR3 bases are TGTGCCAGCAGCCCGCGGACTAGCGGATACAATGAGCAGTTCTTC. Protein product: CASSPRTSGYNEQFF.

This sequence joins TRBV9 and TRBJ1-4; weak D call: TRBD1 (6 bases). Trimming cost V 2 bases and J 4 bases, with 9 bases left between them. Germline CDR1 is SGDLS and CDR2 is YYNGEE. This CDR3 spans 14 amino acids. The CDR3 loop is CASSVSQGNEKLFF. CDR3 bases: TGTGCCAGCAGCGTGTCACAGGGTAATGAAAAACTGTTTTTT.

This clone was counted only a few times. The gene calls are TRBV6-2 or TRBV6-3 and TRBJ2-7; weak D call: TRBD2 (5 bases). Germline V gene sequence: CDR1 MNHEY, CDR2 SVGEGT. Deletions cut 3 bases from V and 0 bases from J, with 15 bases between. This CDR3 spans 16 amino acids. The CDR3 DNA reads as TGTGCCAGCAGTTATGAGGTGCGGGCCACCTCCTACGAGCAGTACTTC. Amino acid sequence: CASSYEVRATSYEQYF.

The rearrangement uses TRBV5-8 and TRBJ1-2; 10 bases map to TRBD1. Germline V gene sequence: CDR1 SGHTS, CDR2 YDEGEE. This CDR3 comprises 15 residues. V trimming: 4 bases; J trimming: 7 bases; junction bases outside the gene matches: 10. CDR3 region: CASSPPGTGVSGYTF. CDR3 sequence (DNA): TGTGCCAGCAGCCCCCCCGGGACAGGGGTTTCTGGCTACACCTTC.

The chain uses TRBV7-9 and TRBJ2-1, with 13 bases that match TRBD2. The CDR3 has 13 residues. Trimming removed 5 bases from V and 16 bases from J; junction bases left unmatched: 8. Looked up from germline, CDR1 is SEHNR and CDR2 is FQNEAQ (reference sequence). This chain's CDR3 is CASSARWTSGGFF. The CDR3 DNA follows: TGTGCCAGCAGCGCCCGGTGGACTAGCGGGGGATTCTTC.

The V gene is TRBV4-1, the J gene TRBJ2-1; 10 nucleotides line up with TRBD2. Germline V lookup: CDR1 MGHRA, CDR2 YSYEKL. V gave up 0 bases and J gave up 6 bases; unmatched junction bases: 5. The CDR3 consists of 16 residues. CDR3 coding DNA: TGCGCCAGCAGCCAAGAGGCACTAGCGGGACTCAATGAGCAGTTCTTC. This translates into CASSQEALAGLNEQFF.

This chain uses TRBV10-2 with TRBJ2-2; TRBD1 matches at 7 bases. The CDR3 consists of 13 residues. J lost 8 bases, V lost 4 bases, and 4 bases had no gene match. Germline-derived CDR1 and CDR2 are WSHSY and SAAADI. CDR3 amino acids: CASSVRGTGELFF. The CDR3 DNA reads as TGCGCCAGCAGTGTCAGGGGGACAGGGGAGCTGTTTTTT.

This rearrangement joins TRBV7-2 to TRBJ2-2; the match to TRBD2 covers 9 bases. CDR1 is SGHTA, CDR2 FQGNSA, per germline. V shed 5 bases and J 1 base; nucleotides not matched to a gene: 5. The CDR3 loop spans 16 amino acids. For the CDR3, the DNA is TGTGCCAGCAGCCCTCGACTAGCGGTGAACACCGGGGAGCTGTTTTTT. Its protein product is CASSPRLAVNTGELFF.

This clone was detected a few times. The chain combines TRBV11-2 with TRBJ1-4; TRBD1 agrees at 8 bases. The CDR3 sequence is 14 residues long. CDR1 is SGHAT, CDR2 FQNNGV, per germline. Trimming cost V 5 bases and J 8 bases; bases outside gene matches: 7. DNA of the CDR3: TGTGCCAGCAGCCCTACAGGGGGTGAGGAAAAACTGTTTTTT. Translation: CASSPTGGEEKLFF. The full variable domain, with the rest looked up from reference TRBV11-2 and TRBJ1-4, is EAGVAQSPRYKIIEKRQSVAFWCNPISGHATLYWYQQILGQGPKLLIQFQNNGVVDDSQLPKDRFSAERLKGVDSTLKIQPAKLEDSAVYLCASSPTGGEEKLFFGSGTQLSVL.

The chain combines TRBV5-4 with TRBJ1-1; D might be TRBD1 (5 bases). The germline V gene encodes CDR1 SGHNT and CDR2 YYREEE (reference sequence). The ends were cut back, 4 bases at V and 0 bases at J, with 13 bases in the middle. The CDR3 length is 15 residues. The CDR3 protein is CASSLMGGVNTEAFF. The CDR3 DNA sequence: TGTGCCAGCAGCCTCATGGGGGGTGTGAACACTGAAGCTTTCTTT. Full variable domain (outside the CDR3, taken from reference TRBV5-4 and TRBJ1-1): ETGVTQSPTHLIKTRGQQVTLRCSSQSGHNTVSWYQQALGQGPQFIFQYYREEENGRGNFPPRFSGLQFPNYSSELNVNALELDDSALYLCASSLMGGVNTEAFFGQGTRLTVV.

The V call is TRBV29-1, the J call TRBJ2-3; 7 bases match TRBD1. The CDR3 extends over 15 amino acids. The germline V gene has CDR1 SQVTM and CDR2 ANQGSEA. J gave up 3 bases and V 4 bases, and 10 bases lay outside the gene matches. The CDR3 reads CSVAGRTGETDTQYF. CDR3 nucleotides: TGCAGCGTTGCCGGCCGAACAGGGGAGACAGATACGCAGTATTTT.

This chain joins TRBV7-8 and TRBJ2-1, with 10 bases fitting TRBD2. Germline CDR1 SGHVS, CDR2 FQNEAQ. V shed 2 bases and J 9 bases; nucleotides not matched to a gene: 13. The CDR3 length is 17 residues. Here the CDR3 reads CASSLQASGRIRREQFF. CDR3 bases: TGTGCCAGCAGCTTACAGGCTAGCGGGAGAATCCGTCGTGAGCAGTTCTTC.

CDR3 bases: TGTGCCAGCAGTTACCAGGGGTACTCGAACACTGAAGCTTTCTTT. It encodes CASSYQGYSNTEAFF. The chain joins TRBV6-2 or TRBV6-3 to TRBJ1-1, with D tentatively TRBD1 (6 bases). The CDR3 covers 15 residues. Germline CDR1 is MNHEY and CDR2 is SVGEGT. V shed 2 bases and J shed 1 base, with 11 bases lying between them.